The rows below give T cell receptor beta chains drawn from one sample of a study of cytomegalovirus exposure and HLA in healthy donors. Clones were sequenced by immunoSEQ multiplex PCR, and TCRdb holds only the in-frame ones, with some missing. This sample yields 100,000 to 150,000 clones, of which roughly 71% are seen a single time; approximately 3% belongs to the top ten. Input material: PBMCs. These receptors were taken from a woman in her thirties or forties in good health and CMV-seropositive. Each CDR3 is given with its conserved first and last residue. D genes are given only for firm matches. Clone size is not always given. Where it is, it says once, few, many or a class for expanded clones.

v_gene	j_gene	abundance	d_gene	CDR3aa
TRBV7-2	TRBJ1-2	few	TRBD1	CASSLLTGPGGYTF
TRBV4-1	TRBJ2-7	-	-	CASTLEGAGEQYF
TRBV15	TRBJ2-5	-	TRBD2	CATSRDPSGEETQYF
TRBV6-6	TRBJ2-7	-	TRBD2	CASSQTSGLTYEQYF
TRBV4-3	TRBJ2-2	-	-	CASSHRDPGELFF
TRBV27	TRBJ2-2	-	-	CASSLYGTGELFF
TRBV5-1	TRBJ1-4	-	-	CASRGEEKLFF
TRBV9	TRBJ2-7	-	-	CASSVALGGLSYEQYF
TRBV28	TRBJ1-4	-	-	CASSRTATNEKLFF
TRBV7-6	TRBJ2-1	-	TRBD1	CASSLSRQGGYNEQFF
TRBV2	TRBJ2-5	once	TRBD1	CASFRVGQGRLQETQYF
TRBV9	TRBJ1-1	-	-	CASSTPTGIEAFF
TRBV14	TRBJ2-3	-	-	CASSPYRGGGTQYF
TRBV6-5	TRBJ2-5	-	-	CASSYQGTQYF
TRBV4-1	TRBJ2-1	-	-	CASSQNPSPGNEQFF
TRBV7-9	TRBJ2-7	-	TRBD1	CASSQAGQGIREQYF
TRBV29-1	TRBJ1-1	-	-	CSGGKNTEAFF
TRBV5-8	TRBJ2-5	-	TRBD2	CASSLGRESFQETQYF
TRBV10-1	TRBJ1-2	-	-	CASTQRSRNYGYTF
TRBV7-3	TRBJ1-3	few	TRBD1	CASSSDRGPGNTIYF
TRBV30	TRBJ1-5	-	TRBD1	CAWSPPGGYQPQHF
TRBV7-9	TRBJ2-7	-	TRBD1	CASSSDGRDRGFDEQYF